This T cell receptor (beta chain) was recovered during a study of T cells in Graves' hyperthyroidism and ophthalmopathy. Germline V lookup: CDR1 SGDLS, CDR2 YYNGEE. V shed 3 bases and J 5 bases; nucleotides not matched to a gene: 9. The CDR3 totals 15 residues. Ten or more counts support this clonotype. TCR beta CDR3 regions were amplified from RNA transcripts. The HTBI primer set served for first-round RT-PCR of the TCR CDR3. In TCRdb, the multiplex PCR reads were re-called with MiXCR into one record per CDR3 protein. The sample yields about 610,000 distinct CDR3 sequences, under 60% seen once. Each diagnosis was grounded in clinical symptoms, serum thyroxine and TRAb, thyroid ultrasound, and orbital computed tomography.

The V and J genes are TRBV9 and TRBJ1-1; TRBD1 agrees at 8 bases. The sequenced sample consisted of peripheral blood or thyroid tissue (not recorded which). This clonotype was obtained from a woman aged 18-29 years with Graves' hyperthyroidism. The CDR3 DNA reads TGTGCCAGCAGCGCAGGACAGGGTTCTGGTACTGAAGCTTTCTTT. Its translation: CASSAGQGSGTEAFF. Full variable domain (missing parts from reference TRBV9 and TRBJ1-1): DSGVTQTPKHLITATGQRVTLRCSPRSGDLSVYWYQQSLDQGLQFLIQYYNGEERAKGNILERFSAQQFPDLHSELNLSSLELGDSALYFCASSAGQGSGTEAFFGQGTRLTVV.